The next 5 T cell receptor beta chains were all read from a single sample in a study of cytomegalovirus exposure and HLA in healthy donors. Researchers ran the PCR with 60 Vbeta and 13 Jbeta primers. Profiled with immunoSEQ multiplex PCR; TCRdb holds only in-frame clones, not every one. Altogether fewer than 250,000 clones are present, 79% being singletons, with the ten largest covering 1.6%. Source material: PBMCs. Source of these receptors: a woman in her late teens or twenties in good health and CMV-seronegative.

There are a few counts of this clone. The DNA for the CDR3 is TGTGCCAGCAGCAGAGGGGACAGGGGAACTGAAGCTTTCTTT. Amino acid sequence: CASSRGDRGTEAFF. The rearrangement uses TRBV7-3 and TRBJ1-1, with TRBD1 identical over 10 bases. The CDR3 runs 14 residues. Looked up from germline, CDR1 is SGHTA and CDR2 is FQGTGA. V shed 5 bases, J shed 5 bases, and the junction held 5 bases outside the gene matches.

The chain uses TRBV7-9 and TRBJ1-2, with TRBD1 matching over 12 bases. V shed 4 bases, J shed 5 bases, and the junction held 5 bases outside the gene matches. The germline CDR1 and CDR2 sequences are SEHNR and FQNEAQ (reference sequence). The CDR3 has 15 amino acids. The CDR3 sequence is CASSSGTGGDYGYTF. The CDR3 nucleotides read TGTGCCAGCAGCTCAGGGACAGGGGGCGATTATGGCTACACCTTC.

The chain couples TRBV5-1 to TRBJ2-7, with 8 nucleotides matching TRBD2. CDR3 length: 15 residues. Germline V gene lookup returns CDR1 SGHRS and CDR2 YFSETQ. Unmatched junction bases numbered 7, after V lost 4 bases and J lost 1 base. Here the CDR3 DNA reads TGCGCCAGCAGCGCTACACTAGCGGAGTCCTACGAGCAGTACTTC. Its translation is CASSATLAESYEQYF.

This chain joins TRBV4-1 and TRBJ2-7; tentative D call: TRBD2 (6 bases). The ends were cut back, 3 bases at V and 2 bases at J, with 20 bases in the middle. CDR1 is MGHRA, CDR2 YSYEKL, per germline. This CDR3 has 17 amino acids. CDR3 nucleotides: TGCGCCAGCAGCCAGGAGGGTAAAGGGGATTGGGCCTACGAGCAGTACTTC. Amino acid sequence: CASSQEGKGDWAYEQYF.

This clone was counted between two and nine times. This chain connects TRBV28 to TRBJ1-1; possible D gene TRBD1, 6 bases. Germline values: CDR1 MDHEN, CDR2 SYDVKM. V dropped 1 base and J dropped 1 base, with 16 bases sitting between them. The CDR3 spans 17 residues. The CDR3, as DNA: TGTGCCAGCAGTTTATACCCGCTCACGACAGGGAACACTGAAGCTTTCTTT. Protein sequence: CASSLYPLTTGNTEAFF.